This T cell receptor beta chain was identified in a study of cytomegalovirus exposure and HLA in healthy donors. About the research overall: In terms of ancestry, the Caucasian-associated cluster contained around 79% of the roughly 400 genotyped donors. The study, taken as a whole, reports: Some TCR beta chains (about 180 of them) were listed as cytomegalovirus-associated. When the data were analyzed later, several of the most significant clusters appeared to be linked to common viral pathogens.

The germline CDR1 and CDR2 sequences are KGHSH and LQKENI. CDR3 length: 14 residues. V gave up 0 bases and J gave up 2 bases; unmatched junction bases: 1. PCR involved 60 Vbeta and 13 Jbeta primers. Profiled with immunoSEQ multiplex PCR; TCRdb holds only in-frame clones, not every one. Of about 84,000 clones listed, roughly 63% are singletons. As regards this clone: The target antigen is unknown.

The TCR was taken from a woman between 40 and 55 years old in good health and CMV-seropositive. V gene TRBV18 combines with J gene TRBJ2-7; the match to TRBD1 covers 7 bases. Sequenced material: PBMCs. Here the CDR3 reads CASSPPGGTYEQYF. Written as DNA, the CDR3 is TGTGCCAGCTCACCACCAGGGGGCACCTACGAGCAGTACTTC.